This TCR beta chain was recovered during a study of radiotherapy plus CTLA-4 blockade in lung cancer. General study points: Expansion in blood of tumor-derived TCR clones was seen after radiotherapy plus ipilimumab.

V was pared by 4 bases and J by 1 base, with 15 bases between. This CDR3 comprises 15 residues. CDR1 and CDR2 (germline): SGHKS, YYEKEE (reference sequence). Sequencing was performed with immunoSEQ multiplex PCR; in TCRdb, only in-frame clones are kept and a portion is missing. The sample includes about 97,000 clones, roughly 74% of them seen just once. This clone showed up just once. Its antigen is undetermined. The study gave focal radiation plus ipilimumab CTLA-4 blockade to patients with chemo-refractory metastatic non-small-cell lung cancer. This clonotype was obtained from a human donor with non-small cell lung cancer who had a partial response to radiotherapy plus ipilimumab. Some clones in this sample may be carry-over from other donors' samples. The input for sequencing was peripheral blood, taken from a patient treated with radiotherapy plus ipilimumab. The genes are TRBV5-5 and TRBJ2-7; D possibly corresponds to TRBD1 (6 bases). CDR3 coding DNA: TGTGCCAGCAGCAAAGACAGGTGGATTTCCTACGAGCAGTACTTC. The encoded protein is CASSKDRWISYEQYF.